This T cell receptor beta chain is from a study of shared clonotypes between healthy human individuals. Study information: The donor group consisted of two women and a few men, aged 18 to 49. Study-level results: Rarefaction demonstrated incomplete sorted-subset sequencing despite large depth.

CD45RA-negative memory and CD45RA+ naive subsets were split from the CD4+ cells. As concerns this clone: Its antigen is as yet unknown.

This CDR3 has 15 amino acids. Germline V gives CDR1 SGHTA, CDR2 FQGTGA. V dropped 4 bases and J dropped 3 bases, with 12 bases sitting between them. Genomic DNA of every subset was divided equally among multiple immunoSEQ plates. Data came from immunoSEQ multiplex PCR; TCRdb stores just in-frame clones and leaves some out. The profile shows around 550,000 clones, roughly 95% of them singletons. J is TRBJ2-2 and V is TRBV7-3, with unresolved D. This receptor was obtained from a woman aged 25 to 39 in good health. Sequenced sample: naive CD4+ T cells sorted from blood. The subset denotes: CD45RA+ positively selected. The CDR3 region is CASSSTPDDTGELFF. The CDR3 DNA reads TGTGCCAGCAGCTCAACCCCGGATGACACCGGGGAGCTGTTTTTT.